Below are 27 T cell receptor beta chains sequenced from a single sample in a study of blood T cell repertoires in COVID-19 (dated by TCRdb to 2019 to 2021). The library was made by the immunoSEQ multiplex PCR assay. TCRdb re-hosts the immuneACCESS table, in-frame sequences only. Its copies lack some clones; in the studies checked, an unresolved V gene accounts for under half of them, and the cause for the rest is not known. This sample lists roughly 220,000 clones; about 80% were detected once. 1.3% of the sample lies in the top ten. Sequencing input: PBMCs or T cells enriched from blood (not recorded which). Every receptor here comes from a woman in her forties with acute COVID-19.

This clone was found a few times. The chain links TRBV5-1 to TRBJ1-2, with 8 nucleotides matching TRBD1. This CDR3 spans 14 amino acids. Germline loops: CDR1 SGHRS, CDR2 YFSETQ. Germline trimming cut 0 bases from V and 8 bases from J; bases unmatched to any gene: 6. The CDR3: CASSLVAGGKGYTF. CDR3 DNA sequence: TGCGCCAGCAGCTTGGTGGCAGGGGGCAAGGGCTACACCTTC. Full variable domain (outside the CDR3, taken from reference TRBV5-1 and TRBJ1-2): KAGVTQTPRYLIKTRGQQVTLSCSPISGHRSVSWYQQTPGQGLQFLFEYFSETQRNKGNFPGRFSGRQFSNSRSEMNVSTLELGDSALYLCASSLVAGGKGYTFGSGTRLTVV.

Written as DNA, the CDR3 is TGCGCCAGCAGCTTGGGGACAGGGGGCTCTAACGAGCAGTACTTC. This gives the protein CASSLGTGGSNEQYF. This chain uses TRBV5-1 with TRBJ2-7, with 11 bases that match TRBD1. Losses at the gene ends were 0 bases for V and 5 bases for J; bases not matched to a gene: 4. The CDR3 loop spans 15 amino acids. CDR1 and CDR2 (germline): SGHRS, YFSETQ. The full variable domain, completed using reference TRBV5-1 and TRBJ2-7, is KAGVTQTPRYLIKTRGQQVTLSCSPISGHRSVSWYQQTPGQGLQFLFEYFSETQRNKGNFPGRFSGRQFSNSRSEMNVSTLELGDSALYLCASSLGTGGSNEQYFGPGTRLTVT.

The chain is built from TRBV28 and TRBJ1-6; TRBD1 aligns across 8 bases. CDR1 and CDR2 from the germline V gene are MDHEN and SYDVKM. Losses at the gene ends were 6 bases for V and 5 bases for J; bases not matched to a gene: 9. This CDR3 comprises 16 residues. CDR3 bases: TGTGCCAGCAGACCACAGACAGGGGTTAATAATTCACCCCTCCACTTT. Translating it yields CASRPQTGVNNSPLHF.

The chain couples TRBV30 to TRBJ1-5; 9 bases fit TRBD1. J lost 3 bases, V lost 1 base, and 10 bases had no gene match. CDR1 is GTSNPN, CDR2 SVGIG, per germline (reference sequence). CDR3 length equals 17 residues. The CDR3 nucleotides read TGTGCCTGGAGTGGAACACAGGGGGCGAAAAACAATCAGCCCCAGCATTTT. Translating gives CAWSGTQGAKNNQPQHF.

The chain joins TRBV9 to TRBJ1-2; 9 bases align to TRBD1. Per the germline V gene, CDR1 is SGDLS and CDR2 is YYNGEE. The CDR3 runs to 15 residues. With V trimmed by 3 bases and J by 4 bases, 7 bases remained unmatched. CDR3: CASSGYRGRSYGYTF. CDR3 DNA: TGTGCCAGCAGCGGTTACAGGGGGCGGAGCTATGGCTACACCTTC.

The V gene is TRBV7-9, the J gene TRBJ2-3; a possible D gene is TRBD2 (5 bases). The length of the CDR3 is 13 residues. Germline V gives CDR1 SEHNR, CDR2 FQNEAQ (reference sequence). V lost 5 bases and J lost 9, with 15 bases in between. CDR3 residues: CASSPLEGSTQYF. The CDR3 DNA reads TGTGCCAGCAGCCCCCTCGAGGGAAGCACGCAGTATTTT. The full variable domain, completed using reference TRBV7-9 and TRBJ2-3, is DTGVSQNPRHKITKRGQNVTFRCDPISEHNRLYWYRQTLGQGPEFLTYFQNEAQLEKSRLLSDRFSAERPKGSFSTLEIQRTEQGDSAMYLCASSPLEGSTQYFGPGTRLTVL.

The J gene is TRBJ1-1, the V gene TRBV18; TRBD1 matches at 7 bases. CDR3 length equals 14 residues. Germline CDR1 and CDR2: KGHSH and LQKENI. V shed 8 bases, J shed 4 bases, and the junction held 10 bases outside the gene matches. The CDR3 nucleotides read TGTGCCAGCGCGACGACAGGGAGCGGCACTGAAGCTTTCTTT. Residues: CASATTGSGTEAFF.

The V call is TRBV6-4, the J call TRBJ1-6; a weak D match, TRBD1 (5 bases). Germline CDR1 MRHNA, CDR2 SNTAGT. The CDR3 extends over 15 amino acids. Trimming shortened V by 3 bases and J by 8 bases, and 14 bases separated the two germline ends. The CDR3 reads CASSDPQGWDSPLHF. DNA for the CDR3: TGTGCCAGCAGTGATCCTCAGGGATGGGATTCACCCCTCCACTTT.

This chain joins TRBV6-6 and TRBJ2-5; 7 bases align to TRBD1. Germline loops: CDR1 MNHNY, CDR2 SVGAGI (reference sequence). There are 14 residues in the CDR3. The V and J ends lost 5 bases and 3 bases, in that order; junction bases with no gene match: 6. Here the CDR3 DNA reads TGTGCCAGCAGTACCCGGGGACAGAAAGAGACCCAGTACTTC. Translation: CASSTRGQKETQYF.

V and J are TRBV5-6 and TRBJ2-7; possibly TRBD2 for D (5 bases). This CDR3 is built from 15 residues. Germline V gene sequence: CDR1 SGHDT, CDR2 YYEEEE. Trimming cost V 0 bases and J 1 base, with 11 bases left between them. CDR3: CASSLGRASSYEQYF. The CDR3 DNA reads as TGTGCCAGCAGCTTGGGGCGGGCATCTTCCTACGAGCAGTACTTC.

The chain has TRBV27 and TRBJ2-2; a possible D gene is TRBD1 (5 bases). The CDR3 totals 14 residues. V shed 1 base and J shed 4 bases, with 7 bases lying between them. Germline loops: CDR1 MNHEY, CDR2 SMNVEV (reference sequence). The CDR3 spells CASSLWQGTGELFF. DNA of the CDR3: TGTGCCAGCAGTTTATGGCAGGGCACCGGGGAGCTGTTTTTT.

This clone has a handful of counts. This rearrangement joins TRBV7-8 to TRBJ1-1; D is perhaps TRBD1 (5 bases). The CDR3 spans 14 residues. V lost 4 bases, J lost 6 bases, and 15 bases lay in between. From germline, CDR1 is SGHVS and CDR2 FQNEAQ. CDR3 amino acids: CASSSSLGGAEAFF. CDR3 DNA: TGTGCCAGCAGCTCCTCCCTCGGGGGGGCTGAAGCTTTCTTT.

The chain recombines TRBV15 with TRBJ1-1, with a weak D call TRBD1 (6 bases). Per germline, CDR1 LNHNV and CDR2 YYDKDF (reference sequence). This CDR3 is built from 12 residues. The V end lost 0 bases, the J end lost 8 bases, and 7 bases lay between the germline ends. The CDR3 nucleotides are TGTGCCACCAGCAGAGATGGGGGCGAAGCTTTCTTT. It specifies CATSRDGGEAFF.

The chain carries TRBV11-3 and TRBJ2-2, with 12 bases aligning to TRBD2. The CDR3 loop spans 16 amino acids. J was trimmed by 2 bases and V by 5 bases; bases with no gene match: 3. Germline-derived CDR1 and CDR2 are SGHNT and YENEEA. The CDR3 spells CASSAGLAGNTGELFF. CDR3 nucleotide sequence: TGTGCCAGCAGCGCCGGACTAGCGGGAAACACCGGGGAGCTGTTTTTT.

V is TRBV7-9 and J is TRBJ1-3; D not resolved. Germline values: CDR1 SEHNR, CDR2 FQNEAQ (reference sequence). V was cut by 5 bases and J by 3 bases, with 11 bases left in between. The CDR3 spans 14 residues. CDR3 amino acids: CASSLRRGGNTIYF. CDR3 nucleotide sequence: TGTGCCAGCAGCCTCAGACGGGGTGGAAACACCATATATTTT.

This chain joins TRBV3-1 (or the pseudogene TRBV3-2) and TRBJ2-3, with TRBD1 as a possible D gene (6 bases). V gave up 5 bases and J gave up 6 bases, with 18 bases separating them. Germline CDR1 LGHDT, CDR2 YNNKEL (reference sequence). The CDR3 extends over 15 amino acids. CDR3 DNA: TGTGCCAGCAGCGGTCCCGGGACACTATCGGATACGCAGTATTTT. It yields the protein CASSGPGTLSDTQYF.

CDR3 sequence: CASSLGGLAGVNIQYF. CDR3 in DNA: TGTGCCAGCAGCTTAGGGGGACTAGCGGGGGTGAACATTCAGTACTTC. The chain couples TRBV5-4 to TRBJ2-4, with TRBD2 matching 14 bases. Germline-derived CDR1 and CDR2 are SGHNT and YYREEE (reference sequence). The CDR3 has 16 residues. V shed 2 bases, J shed 7 bases, and the junction held 5 bases outside the gene matches.

This chain connects TRBV28 to TRBJ2-7; TRBD2 matches at 14 bases. CDR1 and CDR2 (germline): MDHEN, SYDVKM. This CDR3 contains 16 residues. The ends lost 4 bases at V and 2 bases at J; junction bases unmatched: 4. This CDR3 is CASSSGLAGVTYEQYF. CDR3 DNA sequence: TGTGCCAGCAGTTCGGGACTAGCGGGAGTTACCTACGAGCAGTACTTC.

The chain has TRBV4-1 and TRBJ1-5; D is possibly TRBD1 (6 bases). Per the germline V gene, CDR1 is MGHRA and CDR2 is YSYEKL. The length of the CDR3 is 15 residues. Trimming pared 1 base from V and 7 bases from J, leaving 14 bases between. The CDR3 loop is CASSQVRGKWQPQHF. The CDR3 nucleotides are TGCGCCAGCAGCCAAGTAAGGGGGAAGTGGCAGCCCCAGCATTTT.

The chain carries TRBV6-5 and TRBJ1-1, with TRBD1 identical over 9 bases. V lost 2 bases, J lost 3 bases, and 1 base stayed unmatched. Germline V CDR1 and CDR2: MNHEY, SVGAGI. This CDR3 has 14 amino acids. Here the CDR3 reads CASSYGTGHTEAFF. CDR3 bases: TGTGCCAGCAGTTACGGGACAGGGCACACTGAAGCTTTCTTT.

V and J are TRBV19 and TRBJ1-3, with a possible D match to TRBD1 (6 bases). This CDR3 is 15 amino acids long. Germline CDR1 and CDR2: LNHDA and SQIVND (reference sequence). V lost 8 bases to trimming and J lost 0 bases, with 14 bases between them. CDR3 amino acids: CASATGLVSGNTIYF. The CDR3 DNA follows: TGTGCCAGTGCGACAGGCCTCGTCTCTGGAAACACCATATATTTT.

V gene TRBV20-1 combines with J gene TRBJ1-2; D is perhaps TRBD1 (5 bases). V was clipped by 3 bases and J by 8 bases, with 16 bases between them. The CDR3 loop spans 13 amino acids. The germline V gene encodes CDR1 DFQATT and CDR2 SNEGSKA (reference sequence). The CDR3 is CSASFNQGGGYTF. In DNA form, the CDR3 reads TGCAGTGCTAGTTTCAACCAGGGCGGAGGCTACACCTTC.

The rearrangement links TRBV20-1 to TRBJ2-1; D call uncertain. Germline V gene lookup returns CDR1 DFQATT and CDR2 SNEGSKA (reference sequence). The CDR3 spans 9 residues. The ends were cut back, 5 bases at V and 9 bases at J, with 5 bases in the middle. CDR3 protein: CSALAEQFF. DNA for the CDR3: TGCAGTGCTTTGGCTGAGCAGTTCTTC.

This chain joins TRBV7-9 and TRBJ1-6, with D possibly TRBD1 on 6 matching bases. There are 13 residues in the CDR3. Per germline, CDR1 SEHNR and CDR2 FQNEAQ (reference sequence). Trimming removed 4 bases from V and 10 bases from J, with 11 bases in between. The CDR3 reads CASSSDRPSPLHF. The CDR3 bases are TGTGCCAGCAGCTCTGACAGGCCATCACCCCTCCACTTT.

V gene TRBV13 combines with J gene TRBJ2-1; 8 nucleotides agree with TRBD2. CDR3 length: 15 residues. The J segment lost 6 bases and the V segment lost 5 bases, leaving 9 bases of the junction unmatched. CDR1 is PRHDT and CDR2 is FYEKMQ in the germline V gene (reference sequence). CDR3 sequence reads: CASSPNGGRLNEQFF. The CDR3 bases are TGTGCCAGCAGCCCCAACGGCGGGAGGCTCAATGAGCAGTTCTTC.

This chain connects TRBV7-8 to TRBJ2-7; 8 bases fit TRBD1. CDR1 is SGHVS, CDR2 FQNEAQ, per germline. The trim removed 0 bases at V and 3 bases at J, leaving 4 bases unmatched. This CDR3 spans 15 amino acids. CDR3 loop: CASSLARTGNYEQYF. The CDR3 DNA reads TGTGCCAGCAGCTTAGCCAGGACAGGGAACTACGAGCAGTACTTC.

This rearrangement joins TRBV3-1 (or the pseudogene TRBV3-2) to TRBJ2-7, with 10 nucleotides matching TRBD2. Germline CDR1 reads LGHDT; CDR2 reads YNNKEL (reference sequence). The CDR3 is 15 amino acids. Germline trimming cut 4 bases from V and 4 bases from J; bases unmatched to any gene: 7. The CDR3 nucleotides read TGTGCCAGCAGCCCCCGGACTAGCGGACGATACGAGCAGTACTTC. This translates into CASSPRTSGRYEQYF.